These T cell receptor beta chains were read from a single sample in a study of T cell changes during pregnancy in multiple sclerosis. Profiled with immunoSEQ multiplex PCR; TCRdb holds only in-frame clones, not every one. Here the sample spans about 110,000 clones, more than 80% being singletons. This specimen was peripheral blood, taken before pregnancy. These receptors were obtained from a female donor with multiple sclerosis, enrolled in a pregnancy study. The conserved cysteine and the conserved F or W are not part of the CDR3 here. Each record gives: CDR3 protein, V gene, J gene.

CDR3 protein: ASSRLAGGTGELF
V gene: TRBV6-5
J gene: TRBJ2-2

CDR3 protein: ASSQGLASANEQF
V gene: TRBV18
J gene: TRBJ2-1

CDR3 protein: ASSLGSGSYEQY
V gene: TRBV7-9
J gene: TRBJ2-7

CDR3 protein: ASSLSGTSAYEQY
V gene: TRBV5-6
J gene: TRBJ2-7

CDR3 protein: ASSRVWSEQY
V gene: TRBV6-9
J gene: TRBJ2-7

CDR3 protein: ASSPPFGELF
V gene: TRBV28
J gene: TRBJ2-2

CDR3 protein: ASSSEAGGSGANVLT
V gene: TRBV5-1
J gene: TRBJ2-6

CDR3 protein: ASSPLVPASDTQY
V gene: TRBV7-9
J gene: TRBJ2-3

CDR3 protein: ATSRDLQINSYEQY
V gene: TRBV15
J gene: TRBJ2-7

CDR3 protein: ASSPDRGYTGELF
V gene: TRBV28
J gene: TRBJ2-2

CDR3 protein: ASSRKPGLAGGPRETQY
V gene: TRBV7-2
J gene: TRBJ2-5

CDR3 protein: ASSSDYPPGELF
V gene: TRBV11-2
J gene: TRBJ2-2

CDR3 protein: ASSQAEGSGANVLT
V gene: TRBV4-3
J gene: TRBJ2-6

CDR3 protein: ASSRTSGTSNNEQF
V gene: TRBV2
J gene: TRBJ2-1

CDR3 protein: ATRGGLRTGVDTQY
V gene: TRBV6-6
J gene: TRBJ2-3

CDR3 protein: ASSLVWTGDLDTEAF
V gene: TRBV5-5
J gene: TRBJ1-1

CDR3 protein: ASSFRQTPGGELF
V gene: TRBV28
J gene: TRBJ2-2

CDR3 protein: ASSTDRNTEAF
V gene: TRBV28
J gene: TRBJ1-1

CDR3 protein: ASSSRQLNEKLF
V gene: TRBV7-3
J gene: TRBJ1-4

CDR3 protein: ASRVEVAGNEQF
V gene: TRBV5-1
J gene: TRBJ2-1

CDR3 protein: ASSWGTSGGPYEQY
V gene: TRBV5-1
J gene: TRBJ2-7

CDR3 protein: ASSKGNRVPETQY
V gene: TRBV19
J gene: TRBJ2-5

CDR3 protein: ASRQQGSNYGYT
V gene: TRBV2
J gene: TRBJ1-2

CDR3 protein: ASSYVSGEPDTQY
V gene: TRBV6-5
J gene: TRBJ2-3

CDR3 protein: ASSEVNWGVRSGNTIY
V gene: TRBV6-1
J gene: TRBJ1-3

CDR3 protein: AWSVLTEAF
V gene: TRBV30
J gene: TRBJ1-1

CDR3 protein: ASSQGGGLGGAGELF
V gene: TRBV4-2
J gene: TRBJ2-2

CDR3 protein: ASGLIAGVGIDNEQF
V gene: TRBV12-5
J gene: TRBJ2-1

CDR3 protein: ASSASELAGELF
V gene: TRBV4-1
J gene: TRBJ2-2

CDR3 protein: ASDAGLNTEAF
V gene: TRBV5-1
J gene: TRBJ1-1

CDR3 protein: ASSRSTGNTGELF
V gene: TRBV5-4
J gene: TRBJ2-2

CDR3 protein: ASSEGLAGGPTGELF
V gene: TRBV2
J gene: TRBJ2-2

CDR3 protein: ASRRSTDTYQETQY
V gene: TRBV7-8
J gene: TRBJ2-5

CDR3 protein: ASMNRGGQPQH
V gene: TRBV2
J gene: TRBJ1-5

CDR3 protein: ASSSETGANTEAF
V gene: TRBV4-1
J gene: TRBJ1-1

CDR3 protein: ASIYGAGGPNSPLH
V gene: TRBV6-6
J gene: TRBJ1-6

CDR3 protein: ASRGTASYGYT
V gene: TRBV6-4
J gene: TRBJ1-2

CDR3 protein: ASSYSFRDDYGYT
V gene: TRBV6-5
J gene: TRBJ1-2

CDR3 protein: ASRQGAGGTEAF
V gene: TRBV2
J gene: TRBJ1-1

CDR3 protein: ASSRGPGQEVYGYGYT
V gene: TRBV11-2
J gene: TRBJ1-2

CDR3 protein: ASSKGTGGYEQY
V gene: TRBV18
J gene: TRBJ2-7

CDR3 protein: ASSQVSSGSQIAGELF
V gene: TRBV4-1
J gene: TRBJ2-2

CDR3 protein: ASSYREDYGYT
V gene: TRBV6-5
J gene: TRBJ1-2

CDR3 protein: ASSYFGTGREEKLF
V gene: TRBV6-5
J gene: TRBJ1-4

CDR3 protein: ASTGFGNTIY
V gene: TRBV19
J gene: TRBJ1-3

CDR3 protein: ASSQTSGGASQY
V gene: TRBV13
J gene: TRBJ2-3

CDR3 protein: ASSWTVLTEAF
V gene: TRBV5-4
J gene: TRBJ1-1

CDR3 protein: ASSSGVGTRLEPRKEAF
V gene: TRBV4-1
J gene: TRBJ1-1

CDR3 protein: ASGNNEQF
V gene: TRBV7-2
J gene: TRBJ2-1

CDR3 protein: ASSPSRQAYTEAF
V gene: TRBV18
J gene: TRBJ1-1

CDR3 protein: ASSYTGNDEQY
V gene: TRBV27
J gene: TRBJ2-7

CDR3 protein: ASSWGDRVGSPLH
V gene: TRBV27
J gene: TRBJ1-6

CDR3 protein: ASSWRSAGDTDTQY
V gene: TRBV11-2
J gene: TRBJ2-3

CDR3 protein: ASSQTENHYEQY
V gene: TRBV5-1
J gene: TRBJ2-7

CDR3 protein: ASSLDGRRAYEQY
V gene: TRBV5-4
J gene: TRBJ2-7